This TCR beta chain was recorded in a study of blood T cell repertoires in COVID-19. For the study at large: Sample material is recorded as cDNA or gDNA derived from T cells, B-cell-depleted T cells, or PBMCs.

Per germline, CDR1 ENHRY and CDR2 SYGVKD. CDR3 size: 15 residues. V lost 3 bases, J lost 2 bases, and 14 bases lay in between. Sequenced by immunoSEQ multiplex PCR; TCRdb stores in-frame clones only, minus some. This table has about 440,000 clones, 88% appearing once. This clone was picked up a small number of times. The receptor comes from a woman between 50 and 59 years old with COVID-19, enrolled during active disease. The source material was peripheral blood. The genes are TRBV10-3 and TRBJ2-7; D may be TRBD1 (5 bases). The DNA for the CDR3 is TGTGCCATCAGTGACCGCGACAGCAACACCTACGAGCAGTACTTC. Amino acids: CAISDRDSNTYEQYF.